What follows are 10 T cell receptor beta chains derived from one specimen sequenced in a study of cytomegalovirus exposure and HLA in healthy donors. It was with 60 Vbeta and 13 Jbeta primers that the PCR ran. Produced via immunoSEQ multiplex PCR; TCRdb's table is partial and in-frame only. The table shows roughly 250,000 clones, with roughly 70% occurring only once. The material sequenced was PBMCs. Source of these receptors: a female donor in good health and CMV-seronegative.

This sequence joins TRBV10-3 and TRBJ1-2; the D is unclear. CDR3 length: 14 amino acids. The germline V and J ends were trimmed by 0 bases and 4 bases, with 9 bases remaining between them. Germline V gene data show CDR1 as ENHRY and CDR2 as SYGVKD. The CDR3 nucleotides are TGTGCCATCAGTGAGTCAACGGGGTTCTATGGCTACACCTTC. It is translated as CAISESTGFYGYTF.

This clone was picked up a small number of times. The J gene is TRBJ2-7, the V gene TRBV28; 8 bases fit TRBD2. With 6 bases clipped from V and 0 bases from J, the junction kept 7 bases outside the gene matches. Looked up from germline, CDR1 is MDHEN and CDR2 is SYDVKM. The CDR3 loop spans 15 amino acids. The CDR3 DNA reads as TGTGCCAGCAGCCCCGGGGGGGGAAGCTCCTACGAGCAGTACTTC. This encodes CASSPGGGSSYEQYF.

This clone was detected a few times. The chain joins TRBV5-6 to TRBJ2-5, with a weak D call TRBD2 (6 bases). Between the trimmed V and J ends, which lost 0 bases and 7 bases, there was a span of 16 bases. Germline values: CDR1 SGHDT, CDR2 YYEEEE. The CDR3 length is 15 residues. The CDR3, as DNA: TGTGCCAGCAGCTTGGGGGGGGTGACTGTAGGGACCCAGTACTTC. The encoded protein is CASSLGGVTVGTQYF.

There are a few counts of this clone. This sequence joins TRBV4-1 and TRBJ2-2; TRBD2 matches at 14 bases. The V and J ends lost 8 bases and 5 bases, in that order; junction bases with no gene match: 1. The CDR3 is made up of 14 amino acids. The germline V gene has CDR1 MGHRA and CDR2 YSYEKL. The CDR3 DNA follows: TGCGCCAGCGGGACTAGCGGGAGAACCGGGGAGCTGTTTTTT. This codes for CASGTSGRTGELFF.

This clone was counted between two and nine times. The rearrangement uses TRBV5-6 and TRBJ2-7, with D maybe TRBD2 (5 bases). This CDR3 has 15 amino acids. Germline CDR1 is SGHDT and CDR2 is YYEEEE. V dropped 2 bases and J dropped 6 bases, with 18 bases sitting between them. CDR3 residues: CASSFLSGGVREQYF. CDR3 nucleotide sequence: TGTGCCAGCAGCTTCCTCAGCGGTGGGGTGCGCGAGCAGTACTTC. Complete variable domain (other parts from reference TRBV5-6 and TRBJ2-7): DAGVTQSPTHLIKTRGQQVTLRCSPKSGHDTVSWYQQALGQGPQFIFQYYEEEERQRGNFPDRFSGHQFPNYSSELNVNALLLGDSALYLCASSFLSGGVREQYFGPGTRLTVT.

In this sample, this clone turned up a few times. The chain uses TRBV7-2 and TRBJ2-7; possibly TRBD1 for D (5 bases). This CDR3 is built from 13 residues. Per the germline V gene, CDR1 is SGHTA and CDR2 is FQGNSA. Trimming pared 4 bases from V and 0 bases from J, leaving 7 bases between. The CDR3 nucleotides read TGTGCCAGCAGCTGGGGCAGCTCCTACGAGCAGTACTTC. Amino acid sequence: CASSWGSSYEQYF.

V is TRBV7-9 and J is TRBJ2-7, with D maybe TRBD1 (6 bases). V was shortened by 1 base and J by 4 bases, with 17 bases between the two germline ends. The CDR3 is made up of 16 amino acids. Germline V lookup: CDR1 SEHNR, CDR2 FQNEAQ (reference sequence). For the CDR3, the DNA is TGTGCCAGCAGCTTAGAGGCGCTGGGGGCTCGGTACGAGCAGTACTTC. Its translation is CASSLEALGARYEQYF.

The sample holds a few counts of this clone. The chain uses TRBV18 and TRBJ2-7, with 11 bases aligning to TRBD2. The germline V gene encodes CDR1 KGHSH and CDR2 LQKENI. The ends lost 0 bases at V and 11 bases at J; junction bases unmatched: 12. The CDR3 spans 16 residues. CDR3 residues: CASSPPTSGSPGLKYF. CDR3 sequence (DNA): TGTGCCAGCTCACCACCCACTAGCGGGAGCCCAGGGCTAAAGTACTTC. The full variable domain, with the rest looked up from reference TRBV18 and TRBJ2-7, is NAGVMQNPRHLVRRRGQEARLRCSPMKGHSHVYWYRQLPEEGLKFMVYLQKENIIDESGMPKERFSAEFPKEGPSILRIQQVVRGDSAAYFCASSPPTSGSPGLKYFGPGTRLTVT.

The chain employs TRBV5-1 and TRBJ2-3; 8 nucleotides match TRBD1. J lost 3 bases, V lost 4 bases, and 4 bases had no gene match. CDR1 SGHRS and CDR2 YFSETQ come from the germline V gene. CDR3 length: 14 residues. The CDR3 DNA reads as TGCGCCAGCAGCGGGGACAGGTCAACAGATACGCAGTATTTT. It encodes CASSGDRSTDTQYF.

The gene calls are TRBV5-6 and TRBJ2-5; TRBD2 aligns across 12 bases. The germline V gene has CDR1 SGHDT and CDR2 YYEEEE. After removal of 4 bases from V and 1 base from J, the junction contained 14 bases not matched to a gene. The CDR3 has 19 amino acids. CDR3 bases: TGTGCCAGCAGCCCAGGGACTAGCGGGCCCCGTAGTTCCCAAGAGACCCAGTACTTC. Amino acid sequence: CASSPGTSGPRSSQETQYF.